Listed below are T cell receptor beta chains from one sample, sequenced in a study of T-cell reconstitution after alpha-beta-depleted transplantation in children. TCRdb independently ran MiXCR on the PCR reads; one entry per CDR3 protein. The sample has some 600,000 distinct CDR3 sequences, roughly 17% seen once; the top ten hold approximately 1%. Sequenced material: PBMCs from the stem cell graft donor, taken from the stem cell graft. Receptor source: a human donor who donated a stem cell graft to a child with acute myeloid leukemia. CDR3s include the opening cysteine and the closing phenylalanine or tryptophan. The D gene is left open where the match is weak. Clone size is shown for a subset of rows, as once, few, many or a class of expanded clone.

CDR3 DNA: TGCAGTGCTAGGTGGGTTTGGACTGAAGCTTTCTTT; CDR3 protein: CSARWVWTEAFF; clone size: many; V gene: TRBV20-1; D gene: -; J gene: TRBJ1-1; CDR3 length: 12
CDR3 DNA: TGTGCCAGCAGTGAATCGGACCTGAACGTGAACACTGAAGCTTTCTTT; CDR3 protein: CASSESDLNVNTEAFF; clone size: few; V gene: TRBV25-1; D gene: -; J gene: TRBJ1-1; CDR3 length: 16
CDR3 DNA: TGCAGCGTCTACGGACAGGGCAATGAGCAGTTCTTC; CDR3 protein: CSVYGQGNEQFF; clone size: many; V gene: TRBV29-1; D gene: TRBD1; J gene: TRBJ2-1; CDR3 length: 12
CDR3 DNA: TGCAGTGCTAGAGGAAGACAAGGGATTTCTAATGAAAAACTGTTTTTT; CDR3 protein: CSARGRQGISNEKLFF; clone size: many; V gene: TRBV20-1; D gene: -; J gene: TRBJ1-4; CDR3 length: 16
CDR3 DNA: TGCAGTGCCGCCCTCATAGCCAAAAACATTCAGTACTTC; CDR3 protein: CSAALIAKNIQYF; clone size: -; V gene: TRBV20-1; D gene: -; J gene: TRBJ2-4; CDR3 length: 13
CDR3 DNA: TGCAGTGCCGCACCAGGGCCTTTGAACACTGAAGCTTTCTTT; CDR3 protein: CSAAPGPLNTEAFF; clone size: many; V gene: TRBV20-1; D gene: -; J gene: TRBJ1-1; CDR3 length: 14
CDR3 DNA: TGTGCCAGCAGCCTTTCCGGGACAGGGGGCGTCGACGCGAAGACCCAGTACTTC; CDR3 protein: CASSLSGTGGVDAKTQYF; clone size: -; V gene: TRBV6-1; D gene: TRBD1; J gene: TRBJ2-5; CDR3 length: 18
CDR3 DNA: TGCAGTGCTATGCGGGCGGGGCGAATTGAAGCTTTCTTT; CDR3 protein: CSAMRAGRIEAFF; clone size: few; V gene: TRBV20-1; D gene: -; J gene: TRBJ1-1; CDR3 length: 13
CDR3 DNA: TGCAGTGCTAGGGGGACTGAGACCCAGTACTTC; CDR3 protein: CSARGTETQYF; clone size: many; V gene: TRBV20-1; D gene: -; J gene: TRBJ2-5; CDR3 length: 11
CDR3 DNA: TGTGCCAGCAGTGATCCCATCAGGTCCTACGAGCAGTACTTC; CDR3 protein: CASSDPIRSYEQYF; clone size: -; V gene: TRBV7-2; D gene: -; J gene: TRBJ2-7; CDR3 length: 14
CDR3 DNA: TGCAGTGCTGGCCGGGGTAAACTGTTTTTT; CDR3 protein: CSAGRGKLFF; clone size: many; V gene: TRBV20-1; D gene: -; J gene: TRBJ1-4; CDR3 length: 10
CDR3 DNA: TGTGCCAGCAGCTTCCCATGGGGCTACAATGAGCAGTTCTTC; CDR3 protein: CASSFPWGYNEQFF; clone size: many; V gene: TRBV11-2; D gene: -; J gene: TRBJ2-1; CDR3 length: 14
CDR3 DNA: TGTGCCAGCAGTTTTTTCAGCGGGGCCGGGGAGCTGTTTTTT; CDR3 protein: CASSFFSGAGELFF; clone size: -; V gene: TRBV28; D gene: TRBD2; J gene: TRBJ2-2; CDR3 length: 14
CDR3 DNA: TGTGCTAGTGGTTCCGGAGGCTGGAACACTGAAGCTTTCTTT; CDR3 protein: CASGSGGWNTEAFF; clone size: -; V gene: TRBV12-5; D gene: -; J gene: TRBJ1-1; CDR3 length: 14
CDR3 DNA: TGCGCCAGCAGCCAAGAGGGGTTTTTCGCTGAAGCTTTCTTT; CDR3 protein: CASSQEGFFAEAFF; clone size: -; V gene: TRBV4-1; D gene: -; J gene: TRBJ1-1; CDR3 length: 14
CDR3 DNA: TGCGCCAGCAGCCTTCGACTAGCGGGGGTTCAAGGGGGTTACGAGCAGTACTTC; CDR3 protein: CASSLRLAGVQGGYEQYF; clone size: -; V gene: TRBV4-3; D gene: TRBD2; J gene: TRBJ2-7; CDR3 length: 18
CDR3 DNA: TGTGCCACCAGCAGGGATAGGTCAGGGTGGAGGAACACTGAAGCTTTCTTT; CDR3 protein: CATSRDRSGWRNTEAFF; clone size: once; V gene: TRBV15; D gene: -; J gene: TRBJ1-1; CDR3 length: 17
CDR3 DNA: TGTGCCAGCAGCCCCCCCGGGACAGGGGGCGTTCAGGCGGGAAACACCATATATTTT; CDR3 protein: CASSPPGTGGVQAGNTIYF; clone size: -; V gene: TRBV4-2; D gene: TRBD1; J gene: TRBJ1-3; CDR3 length: 19
CDR3 DNA: TGCAGTGCTCATACAGGGTTGAACTATGGCTACACCTTC; CDR3 protein: CSAHTGLNYGYTF; clone size: many; V gene: TRBV20-1; D gene: -; J gene: TRBJ1-2; CDR3 length: 13
CDR3 DNA: TGCAGTGCTAGGGACCCTGGGCGGCCCTACGAGCAGTACTTC; CDR3 protein: CSARDPGRPYEQYF; clone size: many; V gene: TRBV20-1; D gene: -; J gene: TRBJ2-7; CDR3 length: 14
CDR3 DNA: TGCGCCAGCAGCCAAGAACATCCAGGCATCTACAATGAGCAGTTCTTC; CDR3 protein: CASSQEHPGIYNEQFF; clone size: few; V gene: TRBV4-1; D gene: -; J gene: TRBJ2-1; CDR3 length: 16
CDR3 DNA: TGCAGTGCTAAACCCAGGGGCGAGGGGCAGCCCCAGCATTTT; CDR3 protein: CSAKPRGEGQPQHF; clone size: many; V gene: TRBV20-1; D gene: -; J gene: TRBJ1-5; CDR3 length: 14
CDR3 DNA: TGCAGTGCTAGCCGGACAGTTGGCTACGAGCAGTACTTC; CDR3 protein: CSASRTVGYEQYF; clone size: many; V gene: TRBV20-1; D gene: -; J gene: TRBJ2-7; CDR3 length: 13
CDR3 DNA: TGTGCCAGCAGTTTCGAGGGACGGAAGAATGAAAAACTGTTTTTT; CDR3 protein: CASSFEGRKNEKLFF; clone size: few; V gene: TRBV6-5; D gene: -; J gene: TRBJ1-4; CDR3 length: 15
CDR3 DNA: TGTGCCAGCAGCTTGGGCACTCAAGGCCCACAGCATTTT; CDR3 protein: CASSLGTQGPQHF; clone size: few; V gene: TRBV7-2; D gene: -; J gene: TRBJ1-5; CDR3 length: 13
CDR3 DNA: TGTGCCAGCAGCCCCCAAGTTAGCGGGGAGGTTGAGTGGACAGATACGCAGTATTTT; CDR3 protein: CASSPQVSGEVEWTDTQYF; clone size: few; V gene: TRBV6-1; D gene: TRBD2; J gene: TRBJ2-3; CDR3 length: 19
CDR3 DNA: TGTGCCATCAAGTCTAAAGAAGGGGTGAACACTGAAGCTTTCTTT; CDR3 protein: CAIKSKEGVNTEAFF; clone size: -; V gene: TRBV10-3; D gene: -; J gene: TRBJ1-1; CDR3 length: 15
CDR3 DNA: TGTGCCTGGACTGAGGGGAACTACAATGAGCAGTTCTTC; CDR3 protein: CAWTEGNYNEQFF; clone size: -; V gene: TRBV30; D gene: -; J gene: TRBJ2-1; CDR3 length: 13
CDR3 DNA: TGTGCCAGCAGTCTCGGACAGGGGGGAGGCAATCAGCCCCAGCATTTT; CDR3 protein: CASSLGQGGGNQPQHF; clone size: few; V gene: TRBV12-3/TRBV12-4; D gene: TRBD1; J gene: TRBJ1-5; CDR3 length: 16